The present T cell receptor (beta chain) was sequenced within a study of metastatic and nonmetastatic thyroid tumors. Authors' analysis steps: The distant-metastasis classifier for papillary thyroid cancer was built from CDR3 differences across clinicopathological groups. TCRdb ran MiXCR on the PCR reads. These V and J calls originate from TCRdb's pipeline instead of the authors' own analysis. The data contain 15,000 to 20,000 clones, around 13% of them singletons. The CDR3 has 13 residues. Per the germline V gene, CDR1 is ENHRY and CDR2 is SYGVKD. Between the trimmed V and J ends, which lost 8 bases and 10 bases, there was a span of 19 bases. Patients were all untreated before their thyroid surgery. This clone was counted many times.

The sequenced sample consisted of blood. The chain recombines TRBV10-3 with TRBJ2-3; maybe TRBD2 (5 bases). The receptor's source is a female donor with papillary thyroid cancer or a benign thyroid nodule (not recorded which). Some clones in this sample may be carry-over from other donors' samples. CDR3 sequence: CAISRTPADAQYF. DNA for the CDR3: TGTGCCATCTCCAGGACTCCCGCGGACGCGCAGTATTTT.